This T cell receptor (beta chain) comes out of a study of T cells in Graves' hyperthyroidism and ophthalmopathy. Trimming took off 6 bases at V and 1 base at J, with 9 bases between the two ends. The CDR3 extends over 13 amino acids. Germline-derived CDR1 and CDR2 are PRHDT and FYEKMQ (reference sequence). Authors of the study amplified TCR beta CDR3 regions from RNA transcripts. The TCR CDR3 was amplified in a first-round RT-PCR using the HTBI primer set. TCRdb reprocessed the multiplex PCR reads with MiXCR, giving one entry per CDR3 protein. The sample yields approximately 400,000 distinct CDR3 sequences, 15% to 20% seen once. This clonotype was recorded many times.

This clonotype originated in a woman between 18 and 29 years old with Graves' hyperthyroidism. Sequenced sample: blood. The J gene is TRBJ1-1, the V gene TRBV13, with a tentative D call TRBD1 (6 bases). The CDR3 DNA follows: TGTGCCAGCAGTGAGACAGGGAACACTGAAGCTTTCTTT. Encoded protein: CASSETGNTEAFF.